This TCR beta chain is from a study of T cells in Graves' hyperthyroidism and ophthalmopathy. Study details: Specimen type is peripheral blood, collected at initial diagnosis prior to any treatment. Findings of the study overall: For ophthalmopathy, model prediction preceded onset by a median about 6.4 months. Clonotypes that were expanded in thyroid above 0.001 mostly appeared in blood too.

Germline CDR1 reads LNHDA; CDR2 reads SQIVND (reference sequence). CDR3 length: 13 amino acids. V lost 0 bases and J lost 7, with 7 bases in between. Amplified regions were TCR beta CDR3 sequences from RNA transcripts. HTBI primers were employed in a first-round RT-PCR of the TCR CDR3. MiXCR, applied by TCRdb to the multiplex PCR reads, yields one record per CDR3 protein. The sample contains about 350,000 distinct CDR3 sequences, approximately 19% of which appear only once. This clonotype was recorded once. Its specificity is unknown. Used for diagnoses were clinical symptoms, serum thyroxine and TRAb, thyroid ultrasound and orbital computed tomography.

This receptor was obtained from a woman under 30 with Graves' hyperthyroidism. Sequenced material: blood. V and J are TRBV19 and TRBJ1-5; D may be TRBD1 (5 bases). CDR3 bases: TGTGCCAGTAGTATAGACCGGGACCAGCCCCAGCATTTT. Its translation is CASSIDRDQPQHF. The full variable domain, its missing parts supplied by reference TRBV19 and TRBJ1-5, is DGGITQSPKYLFRKEGQNVTLSCEQNLNHDAMYWYRQDPGQGLRLIYYSQIVNDFQKGDIAEGYSVSREKKESFPLTVTSAQKNPTAFYLCASSIDRDQPQHFGDGTRLSIL.